This T cell receptor (beta chain) was captured in a study of blood T cell repertoires in COVID-19. Across the whole study: The origin of the acute and convalescent COVID-19 samples was the United States, Italy and Spain. Sources were T cells, B-cell-depleted T cells, or PBMCs; the material itself was cDNA or gDNA.

Source study methods: Reference gene primers were amplified, and this amplification served to estimate nucleated cell counts. Data came from immunoSEQ multiplex PCR; TCRdb stores just in-frame clones and leaves some out. The DNA was the basis for D and trimming; V, J and clone size are from that table. This table holds more than 110,000 clones, 87% found once. Trimming shortened V by 2 bases and J by 4 bases, and 9 bases separated the two germline ends. CDR3 length: 14 residues. Germline assignment: CDR1 MNHEY and CDR2 SVGAGI. V is TRBV6-5 and J is TRBJ1-5; D is perhaps TRBD1 (6 bases). The receptor's source is a woman aged 40 to 49 with acute or convalescent COVID-19. Sequenced: peripheral blood. Written as DNA, the CDR3 is TGTGCCAGCAGTTACGCCAGGGGTAATCAGCCCCAGCATTTT. Encoded protein: CASSYARGNQPQHF.